The entry that follows covers one TCR beta chain sequence. Its antigen is undetermined. The sample belongs to a study of T cell responses to AZD1222 COVID-19 vaccine. Notes on the study in general: Nearly half of spike-specific TCRs reportedly target variant regions that are unmutated in the B.1.351 and B.1.1.7 variants. It should be noted that donors were predominantly white British and more often female, and clonal diversity was possibly underestimated. Only a handful of individuals given AZD1222 were seropositive at baseline.

The germline V gene encodes CDR1 WSHSY and CDR2 SAAADI. This CDR3 has 13 amino acids. The V gene lost 0 bases and the J gene lost 1 base, with 4 bases spanning the gap. The assay was immunoSEQ multiplex PCR, and TCRdb's table has in-frame clones only and misses some. Found here are tens of thousands of clones, 88% of them singletons; the top ten hold 7.5% to 9%. The clonotype comes from an adult in good health. V and J are TRBV10-2 and TRBJ2-7; D remains unclear. This specimen was peripheral blood, taken on day 0 of AZD1222 vaccination. CDR3 nucleotide sequence: TGCGCCAGCAGTGAGTCTGAATCCTACGAGCAGTACTTC. This sequence encodes CASSESESYEQYF.